This is a list of T cell receptor beta chains from one sample in a study of cytomegalovirus exposure and HLA in healthy donors. The protocol was immunoSEQ multiplex PCR, while the TCRdb copy is restricted to in-frame clones and leaves out a portion. The sample lists 95,000 to 100,000 clones; about 80% were seen once. Sequencing was done on a sample of PBMCs. All receptors derive from a man aged 35-49 years in good health and CMV-seronegative. CDR3s include the opening cysteine and the closing phenylalanine or tryptophan. Each record gives: clone size, V gene, J gene, D gene, CDR3 DNA, CDR3 protein. D genes are given only for firm matches. Only part of the rows carry a size: once, few, many, or a class if the clone is expanded.

>once|TRBV15|TRBJ1-3|.
TGTGCCACCAGCGGACGGAGGGGAAACACCATATATTTT
CATSGRRGNTIYF
>.|TRBV11-2|TRBJ1-4|TRBD1
TGTGCCAGCAGTTACAGGGGGGGGGAAAAACTGTTTTTT
CASSYRGGEKLFF
>.|TRBV7-9|TRBJ2-5|.
TGTGCCAGCAGCCCCCTCAGGGACCAAGAGACCCAGTACTTC
CASSPLRDQETQYF
>.|TRBV30|TRBJ1-5|TRBD1
TGTGCCTGGCTGGGACAGGGGGCTGTAGGGAATCAGCCCCAGCATTTT
CAWLGQGAVGNQPQHF
>few|TRBV5-4|TRBJ2-3|TRBD1
TGTGCCAGCAGCCCGGGACAGTCTAGCACAGATACGCAGTATTTT
CASSPGQSSTDTQYF
>.|TRBV5-4|TRBJ1-1|TRBD1
TGTGCCAGCAGCAAGGGACAGGGTCTCACTGAAGCTTTCTTT
CASSKGQGLTEAFF
>.|TRBV4-1|TRBJ2-3|TRBD1
TGCGCCAGCAGCCGGGACAGGAAGCGCACAGATACGCAGTATTTT
CASSRDRKRTDTQYF
>.|TRBV30|TRBJ1-1|.
TGTGCCTGGAGCCGGGACACTGAAGCTTTCTTT
CAWSRDTEAFF
>.|TRBV7-2|TRBJ2-5|TRBD1
TGTGCCAGCAGCCCGCAGGGACAGCAAGAGACCCAGTACTTC
CASSPQGQQETQYF
>.|TRBV27|TRBJ1-5|TRBD1
TGTGCCAGCAGCCTACTCGGGCAGGGGGCTAATCAGCCCCAGCATTTT
CASSLLGQGANQPQHF
>.|TRBV19|TRBJ2-1|TRBD2
TGTGCCAGTAGTACGGGACTAGCGGGGGGCGATGAGCAGTTCTTC
CASSTGLAGGDEQFF
>once|TRBV7-8|TRBJ2-3|TRBD2
TGTGCCAGCAGCTCGGGACTAGCGGGGGGCAGCACAGATACGCAGTATTTT
CASSSGLAGGSTDTQYF
>.|TRBV5-1|TRBJ2-5|.
TGCGCCAGCAGTTCCCAGGGGCAAGAGACCCAGTACTTC
CASSSQGQETQYF
>once|TRBV6-5|TRBJ1-1|.
TGTGCCAGCAGTTACTCTACTAGGTCGGGGTACACTGAAGCTTTCTTT
CASSYSTRSGYTEAFF
>.|TRBV27|TRBJ1-1|TRBD1
TGTGCCAGCAGTTCCGCCGGGACAGGAGGGAGAGCTTTCTTT
CASSSAGTGGRAFF
>.|TRBV19|TRBJ1-5|TRBD1
TGTGCCAGTAGATCCCCCAGGGGGCTAGGACAGCCCCAGCATTTT
CASRSPRGLGQPQHF